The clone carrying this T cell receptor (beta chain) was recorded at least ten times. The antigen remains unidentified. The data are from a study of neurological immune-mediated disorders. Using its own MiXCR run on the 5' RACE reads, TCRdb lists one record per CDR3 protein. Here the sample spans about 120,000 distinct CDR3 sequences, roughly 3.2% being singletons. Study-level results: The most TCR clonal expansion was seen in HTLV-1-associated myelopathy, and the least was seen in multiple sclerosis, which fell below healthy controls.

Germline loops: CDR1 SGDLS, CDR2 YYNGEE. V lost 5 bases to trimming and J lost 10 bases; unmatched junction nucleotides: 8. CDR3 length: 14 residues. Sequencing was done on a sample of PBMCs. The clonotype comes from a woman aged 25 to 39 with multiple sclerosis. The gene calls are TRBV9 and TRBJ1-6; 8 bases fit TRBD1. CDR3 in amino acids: CASSGQGQESPLHF. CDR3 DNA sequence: TGTGCCAGCAGTGGACAGGGCCAGGAGTCACCCCTCCACTTT.